The subject of this entry is one T cell receptor beta chain. What antigen it recognizes has not been identified. Base qualities were left out, and no much larger clone turns up one base away. The source of the sample is a study of CD8 T cells in ankylosing spondylitis (dated by TCRdb to about 2017). In the study overall: The study set out to find disease-linked TCR variants by profiling T cell receptor beta repertoires in ankylosing spondylitis patients and healthy donors. Peripheral blood was sampled, and synovial fluid was also collected from ankylosing spondylitis patients. The whole study cohort included 108 healthy donors and 20 to 25 ankylosing spondylitis patients. What the research found in general, with its limitations: Significant enrichment of the disease-linked clones was reported in matched synovial fluid samples from ankylosing spondylitis patients. A CD8+ phenotype was shown by the disease-linked clones, which were found at relatively low frequencies in peripheral blood. Blood from ankylosing spondylitis patients appeared to be characterized by a TCR beta motif composed of about eight highly homologous amino acid variants. Some motif variants had previously been reported in the synovial fluid and blood of reactive arthritis patients, which suggests shared mechanisms of disease initiation.

The reads were generated on an Illumina HiSeq 2500. TCR beta libraries were prepared by quantitative 5'-RACE with molecular barcodes. The original methods were these. To identify disease-linked TCR variants, a new computational method was used, one built on a probabilistic model of VDJ rearrangement. TCRdb itself trimmed the public reads at Q25 with fastp, ran MiXCR and retained productive beta chains. Each CDR3 protein appears once, grouped with its most common genes and DNA. These V and J calls originate from TCRdb's pipeline instead of the authors' own analysis. This sample lists 750,000 to 850,000 distinct CDR3 sequences; around 11% were detected once. 0.51% of the sample rests with the top ten. Compared with germline, V lacks 6 bases and J lacks 2 bases; bases without a gene match: 7. CDR1 MDHEN and CDR2 SYDVKM are derived from the germline V gene. There are 15 amino acids in the CDR3, from cysteine to phenylalanine inclusive. Just CDR3 DNA is preserved here, 45 bases in frame from base 1.

The sequence was collected from a male donor with ankylosing spondylitis. The chain is encoded by TRBV28 joined to TRBJ1-2; the central 9 bases match TRBD1. Specimen: blood, either unsorted or a sorted T cell fraction (not recorded which). The sequenced DNA: TGTGCCAGCAGGCCCGGGACAGGGCCCAACTATGGCTACACCTTC. This sequence encodes CASRPGTGPNYGYTF.